These T cell receptor beta chains were read from a single sample in a study of spatial heterogeneity in lung cancer. TCRdb reprocessed the 5' RACE reads with MiXCR, giving one entry per CDR3 protein. Of over 15,000 distinct CDR3 sequences listed, around 6% are singletons. The sample consisted of lung tumor tissue, taken at surgery. All receptors come from a female donor with early-stage non-small cell lung cancer. Each CDR3 is given with its conserved first and last residue. A D gene is named only where the DNA matches it firmly. Rows give clone size only sometimes, using once, few, many, or a class for an expanded clone.

V gene: TRBV6-6; clone size: few; D gene: -; J gene: TRBJ1-1; CDR3 protein: CASSGGRSTEAFF; CDR3 DNA: TGTGCCAGCTCCGGTGGTCGAAGCACTGAAGCTTTCTTT
V gene: TRBV4-1; clone size: medium-sized; D gene: -; J gene: TRBJ2-4; CDR3 protein: CASSPGLAKNIQYF; CDR3 DNA: TGCGCCAGCAGCCCGGGACTAGCCAAAAACATTCAGTACTTC
V gene: TRBV29-1; clone size: many; D gene: TRBD1; J gene: TRBJ2-1; CDR3 protein: CSVEDSVRDRGLSEQFF; CDR3 DNA: TGCAGCGTTGAAGATTCTGTACGGGACAGGGGGCTTAGTGAGCAGTTCTTC
V gene: TRBV7-9; clone size: many; D gene: -; J gene: TRBJ2-5; CDR3 protein: CASSLVRETQYF; CDR3 DNA: TGTGCCAGCAGCTTAGTCCGCGAGACCCAGTACTTC
V gene: TRBV5-1; clone size: many; D gene: -; J gene: TRBJ2-7; CDR3 protein: CASSNQGSEQYF; CDR3 DNA: TGCGCCAGCAGTAACCAGGGTTCCGAGCAGTACTTC
V gene: TRBV20-1; clone size: many; D gene: TRBD2; J gene: TRBJ2-7; CDR3 protein: CSANPTERETMYEQYF; CDR3 DNA: TGCAGTGCCAACCCTACAGAGCGGGAGACTATGTACGAGCAGTACTTC
V gene: TRBV9; clone size: few; D gene: -; J gene: TRBJ2-2; CDR3 protein: CASSVYVLGELFF; CDR3 DNA: TGTGCCAGCAGCGTATACGTCCTCGGGGAGCTGTTTTTT
V gene: TRBV27; clone size: many; D gene: -; J gene: TRBJ2-3; CDR3 protein: CASSLSGGTSTDTQYF; CDR3 DNA: TGTGCCAGCAGTTTATCTGGGGGTACTAGCACAGATACGCAGTATTTT
V gene: TRBV20-1; clone size: -; D gene: -; J gene: TRBJ2-4; CDR3 protein: CSAPKGEYTINIQYF; CDR3 DNA: TGCAGTGCTCCGAAGGGCGAGTACACGATTAACATTCAGTACTTC
V gene: TRBV5-1; clone size: many; D gene: -; J gene: TRBJ2-6; CDR3 protein: CASSYTIVNSGANVLTF; CDR3 DNA: TGCGCCAGCAGTTATACTATAGTTAACTCTGGGGCCAACGTCCTGACTTTC
V gene: TRBV6-4; clone size: many; D gene: TRBD2; J gene: TRBJ2-3; CDR3 protein: CASSAGLSPDTQYF; CDR3 DNA: TGTGCCAGCAGTGCGGGACTATCGCCTGATACGCAGTATTTT
V gene: TRBV10-1; clone size: many; D gene: -; J gene: TRBJ2-7; CDR3 protein: CASSESGNSYEQYF; CDR3 DNA: TGCGCCAGCAGTGAGTCCGGTAATTCCTACGAGCAGTACTTC
V gene: TRBV11-2; clone size: many; D gene: TRBD2; J gene: TRBJ2-3; CDR3 protein: CASSIGAGEADTQYF; CDR3 DNA: TGTGCCAGCAGCATCGGAGCGGGAGAAGCAGATACGCAGTATTTT
V gene: TRBV20-1; clone size: -; D gene: TRBD1; J gene: TRBJ2-7; CDR3 protein: CSARDLTGGPYEQYF; CDR3 DNA: TGCAGTGCTAGAGATCTGACAGGGGGACCCTACGAGCAGTACTTC
V gene: TRBV7-2; clone size: many; D gene: -; J gene: TRBJ1-1; CDR3 protein: CASSEYVVNTEAFF; CDR3 DNA: TGTGCCAGCAGCGAGTACGTAGTGAACACTGAAGCTTTCTTT
V gene: TRBV29-1; clone size: -; D gene: TRBD2; J gene: TRBJ2-1; CDR3 protein: CSVGPSGSGEQFF; CDR3 DNA: TGCAGCGTTGGTCCTAGCGGGAGCGGTGAGCAGTTCTTC
V gene: TRBV12-3/TRBV12-4; clone size: many; D gene: -; J gene: TRBJ1-5; CDR3 protein: CATSRGFNQPQHF; CDR3 DNA: TGTGCCACCTCCAGGGGTTTTAATCAGCCCCAGCATTTT
V gene: TRBV6-6; clone size: many; D gene: -; J gene: TRBJ2-5; CDR3 protein: CASRPNPQLQETQYF; CDR3 DNA: TGTGCCAGCAGACCAAACCCACAGCTCCAAGAGACCCAGTACTTC
V gene: TRBV27; clone size: many; D gene: TRBD2; J gene: TRBJ2-1; CDR3 protein: CASSLRAGIYANEQFF; CDR3 DNA: TGTGCCAGCAGTTTAAGAGCGGGAATTTACGCGAATGAGCAGTTCTTC
V gene: TRBV7-6; clone size: -; D gene: TRBD2; J gene: TRBJ2-1; CDR3 protein: CASSLVAGGYNEQFF; CDR3 DNA: TGTGCCAGCAGCTTAGTAGCGGGAGGGTACAATGAGCAGTTCTTC
V gene: TRBV7-8; clone size: many; D gene: TRBD1; J gene: TRBJ1-5; CDR3 protein: CASSPAGTGFELQHF; CDR3 DNA: TGTGCCAGCAGTCCCGCCGGGACAGGGTTTGAGCTCCAGCATTTT
V gene: TRBV12-3/TRBV12-4; clone size: -; D gene: -; J gene: TRBJ2-5; CDR3 protein: CASRPTGTPGGTQYF; CDR3 DNA: TGTGCCAGCAGGCCTACCGGGACTCCCGGGGGGACCCAGTACTTC
V gene: TRBV2; clone size: many; D gene: -; J gene: TRBJ2-5; CDR3 protein: CASRRTETWETQYF; CDR3 DNA: TGTGCCAGCAGGAGGACGGAGACCTGGGAGACCCAGTACTTC
V gene: TRBV6-1; clone size: many; D gene: -; J gene: TRBJ2-2; CDR3 protein: CASSEAGPNTGELFF; CDR3 DNA: TGTGCCAGCAGTGAAGCGGGACCTAACACCGGGGAGCTGTTTTTT
V gene: TRBV20-1; clone size: many; D gene: -; J gene: TRBJ2-1; CDR3 protein: CSARDYGATYNEQFF; CDR3 DNA: TGCAGTGCTAGAGATTATGGCGCAACCTACAATGAGCAGTTCTTC
V gene: TRBV6-2/TRBV6-3; clone size: many; D gene: -; J gene: TRBJ2-3; CDR3 protein: CASSSTDTQYF; CDR3 DNA: TGTGCCAGCAGTTCTACAGATACGCAGTATTTT
V gene: TRBV9; clone size: -; D gene: -; J gene: TRBJ2-2; CDR3 protein: CASRGRNTGELFF; CDR3 DNA: TGTGCCAGCAGGGGGCGTAACACCGGGGAGCTGTTTTTT
V gene: TRBV3-1; clone size: many; D gene: -; J gene: TRBJ1-5; CDR3 protein: CASSQTRGTQHF; CDR3 DNA: TGTGCCAGCAGCCAAACGAGGGGGACCCAGCATTTT
V gene: TRBV5-1; clone size: -; D gene: TRBD1; J gene: TRBJ1-4; CDR3 protein: CASSQGTGGEKLFF; CDR3 DNA: TGCGCCAGCAGCCAGGGGACAGGCGGTGAAAAACTGTTTTTT
V gene: TRBV10-3; clone size: medium-sized; D gene: -; J gene: TRBJ1-4; CDR3 protein: CAISPTQAGEKLFF; CDR3 DNA: TGTGCCATCAGTCCCACTCAGGCGGGGGAAAAACTGTTTTTT